This T cell receptor (beta chain) was sequenced for a study of cytomegalovirus exposure and HLA in healthy donors. Germline lookup yields CDR1 MNHEY and CDR2 SMNVEV (reference sequence). The CDR3 is 13 amino acids. The germline V and J ends were trimmed by 4 bases and 3 bases, with 9 bases remaining between them. Details on this clone: Its antigen is currently unknown.

Study-level results: Within an earlier analysis, most TCR beta V segments proved productive either about 90% or about 30% of the time.

With 60 Vbeta and 13 Jbeta primers, the PCR was carried out. Assay used: immunoSEQ multiplex PCR; TCRdb lists only in-frame clones, some missing. Among fewer than 250,000 clones listed, around 83% were seen once. The chain has TRBV27 and TRBJ1-1; the D is unclear. Source material: PBMCs. The clonotype was recovered from a woman aged 50 to 60 in good health and CMV-seropositive. The DNA of the CDR3 is TGTGCCAGCAGTTGGGCCCAGGACACTGAAGCTTTCTTT. Residues: CASSWAQDTEAFF.